These 24 T cell receptor beta chains were sequenced from one sample in a study of cytomegalovirus exposure and HLA in healthy donors. It was with 60 Vbeta and 13 Jbeta primers that the PCR ran. Profiled with immunoSEQ multiplex PCR; TCRdb holds only in-frame clones, not every one. This repertoire shows under 150,000 clones, roughly 72% found once; its top ten account for around 3.9%. Sequencing input: PBMCs. The source of these receptors is a woman between 35 and 50 years old in good health and CMV-seropositive.

The rearrangement uses TRBV5-6 and TRBJ2-5; D not resolved. V lost 0 bases, J lost 1 base, and 7 bases lay in between. Germline CDR1 reads SGHDT; CDR2 reads YYEEEE. This CDR3 is built from 14 residues. The CDR3 is CASSLAYSQETQYF. DNA of the CDR3: TGTGCCAGCAGCTTGGCCTACAGCCAAGAGACCCAGTACTTC.

This clone was counted once. V usage is TRBV11-2 and J usage is TRBJ1-1; D is unresolved. The germline gives CDR1 SGHAT, CDR2 FQNNGV. Trimming removed 3 bases from V and 1 base from J, with 6 bases in between. This CDR3 has 13 residues. The CDR3: CASSFGRNTEAFF. CDR3 DNA: TGTGCCAGCAGCTTTGGGAGGAACACTGAAGCTTTCTTT.

The chain is built from TRBV28 and TRBJ1-3; D gene ambiguous. V was shortened by 5 bases and J by 0 bases, with 5 bases between the two germline ends. Germline V gives CDR1 MDHEN, CDR2 SYDVKM. This CDR3 spans 13 amino acids. CDR3 amino acids: CASSGRSGNTIYF. CDR3 DNA sequence: TGTGCCAGCAGTGGGCGCTCTGGAAACACCATATATTTT.

The chain uses TRBV27 and TRBJ2-5, with a weak D call TRBD2 (5 bases). The germline V gene has CDR1 MNHEY and CDR2 SMNVEV (reference sequence). This CDR3 is 18 amino acids long. The V end lost 3 bases, the J end lost 0 bases, and 20 bases lay between the germline ends. DNA of the CDR3: TGTGCCAGCAGTTTGGGTGGAGGCCGATTGTACCACCAAGAGACCCAGTACTTC. It translates to CASSLGGGRLYHQETQYF.

This clone was seen a single time. V gene TRBV6-5 combines with J gene TRBJ2-7, with 8 bases that match TRBD1. The CDR3 is made up of 12 amino acids. With 6 bases clipped from V and 6 bases from J, the junction kept 4 bases outside the gene matches. Germline lookup yields CDR1 MNHEY and CDR2 SVGAGI. CDR3 bases: TGTGCCAGCAGATTTGGACAGGGCGAGCAGTACTTC. It codes for CASRFGQGEQYF.

V is TRBV5-1 and J is TRBJ1-1, with D unclear. Trimming stripped 0 bases from V and 0 bases from J, with 12 bases between. The CDR3 extends over 16 amino acids. Germline V gene sequence: CDR1 SGHRS, CDR2 YFSETQ. The CDR3 nucleotides are TGCGCCAGCAGCTTGGATCCGGGTCCCCTGAACACTGAAGCTTTCTTT. This codes for CASSLDPGPLNTEAFF. Complete variable domain (other parts from reference TRBV5-1 and TRBJ1-1): KAGVTQTPRYLIKTRGQQVTLSCSPISGHRSVSWYQQTPGQGLQFLFEYFSETQRNKGNFPGRFSGRQFSNSRSEMNVSTLELGDSALYLCASSLDPGPLNTEAFFGQGTRLTVV.

Note on this clone: A junction end diverges from the germline sequence, so it may reflect a read error. The chain is built from TRBV11-2 and TRBJ1-1, with 9 positions matching TRBD1. There are 15 residues in the CDR3. Germline-derived CDR1 and CDR2 are SGHAT and FQNNGV. For the CDR3, the DNA is TGTGCCAGCAGCCGACCGGACAGGGGCGGATTACTACTGCATTTT. It is translated as CASSRPDRGGLLLHF.

As concerns this clone: The missing conserved phenylalanine or tryptophan at the end of this CDR3 makes a read error likely. The chain couples TRBV11-3 to TRBJ1-2; D remains ambiguous. Germline V gene sequence: CDR1 SGHNT, CDR2 YENEEA. With 4 bases removed from V and 2 bases from J, the gap between germline ends came to 8 bases. The CDR3 is 13 residues long. The CDR3 here is CASSSLENYGYTL. The CDR3, as DNA: TGTGCCAGCAGCTCCTTAGAGAACTATGGCTACACCCTC.

The chain recombines TRBV5-1 with TRBJ2-1; unclear D gene. CDR1 and CDR2 from the germline V gene are SGHRS and YFSETQ. V lost 4 bases and J 5 bases, leaving 13 bases between the germline ends. The CDR3 spans 14 residues. The DNA of the CDR3 is TGCGCCAGCAGCCATTTACAAAACAACAATGAGCAGTTCTTC. Its protein product is CASSHLQNNNEQFF.

The chain carries TRBV19 and TRBJ1-1; 8 positions agree with TRBD1. Germline V gene lookup returns CDR1 LNHDA and CDR2 SQIVND (reference sequence). The CDR3 is made up of 14 amino acids. The trim removed 2 bases at V and 6 bases at J, leaving 5 bases unmatched. CDR3 sequence (DNA): TGTGCCAGTAGTATAAAGACAGGGGCTCCTGAAGCTTTCTTT. Translated: CASSIKTGAPEAFF.

To note about this clone: At one end, the junction sequence differs from germline, possibly due to a read error. The chain uses TRBV4-3 and TRBJ2-7; 9 bases are a match to TRBD1. This CDR3 comprises 15 residues. Germline assignment: CDR1 LGHNA and CDR2 YSLEER. CDR3 coding DNA: TGCGCCAGCAGCCAAGATATCGGGGAGTGGGACAGGGCGCCCTTC. The encoded protein is CASSQDIGEWDRAPF.

The chain has TRBV27 and TRBJ1-1, with D possibly TRBD1 on 6 matching bases. The V end was cut by 4 bases, the J end by 0 bases, with 12 bases between. Per germline, CDR1 MNHEY and CDR2 SMNVEV (reference sequence). This CDR3 spans 15 amino acids. CDR3 protein: CASSSDRTMNTEAFF. CDR3 coding DNA: TGTGCCAGCAGTTCAGACAGGACAATGAACACTGAAGCTTTCTTT.

The chain has TRBV5-1 and TRBJ2-1; 8 positions agree with TRBD2. This CDR3 is 14 amino acids long. Germline-derived CDR1 and CDR2 are SGHRS and YFSETQ. V trimming: 4 bases; J trimming: 7 bases; junction bases outside the gene matches: 7. The CDR3 sequence: CASSPGGGRNEQFF. CDR3 bases: TGCGCCAGCAGCCCCGGGGGGGGGCGAAATGAGCAGTTCTTC.

This clone showed up just once. The gene calls are TRBV4-3 and TRBJ1-2; TRBD1 aligns across 12 bases. CDR3 length: 14 amino acids. Trimming removed 1 base from V and 10 bases from J; junction bases left unmatched: 4. Per germline, CDR1 LGHNA and CDR2 YSLEER. The CDR3 DNA reads TGCGCCAGCAGCCAAGCCGGGACAGGGGGCATCTACACCTTC. Residues: CASSQAGTGGIYTF.

V and J are TRBV7-9 and TRBJ1-2; no definite D call. Germline V gene sequence: CDR1 SEHNR, CDR2 FQNEAQ (reference sequence). V lost 6 bases and J lost 4, with 15 bases in between. The CDR3 consists of 14 residues. CDR3 in DNA: TGTGCCAGCAGTTCCATGTGGGCCACCTATGGCTACACCTTC. This codes for CASSSMWATYGYTF.

The sample holds many counts of this clone. The chain couples TRBV11-1 to TRBJ2-1; TRBD2 aligns across 7 bases. The CDR3 has 11 residues. Germline lookup yields CDR1 SGHAT and CDR2 FQDESV (reference sequence). Losses at the gene ends were 6 bases for V and 15 bases for J; bases not matched to a gene: 8. The CDR3 DNA is TGTGCCAGCAGGTATACTAGCGAGACGTTCTTC. Residues: CASRYTSETFF.

The genes are TRBV19 and TRBJ1-1; TRBD1 matches at 9 bases. The CDR3 length is 13 residues. With 8 bases clipped from V and 4 bases from J, the junction kept 5 bases outside the gene matches. Germline CDR1 and CDR2: LNHDA and SQIVND (reference sequence). CDR3 region: CASYRGRSTEAFF. For the CDR3, the DNA is TGTGCCAGTTACAGGGGGCGTAGCACTGAAGCTTTCTTT.

This chain connects TRBV15 to TRBJ2-7, with D tentatively TRBD2 (6 bases). The CDR3 sequence is 14 residues long. V lost 2 bases and J lost 0, with 8 bases in between. The germline gives CDR1 LNHNV, CDR2 YYDKDF (reference sequence). This chain's CDR3 is CATSRFSGSYEQYF. CDR3 coding DNA: TGTGCCACCAGCAGATTTAGCGGCTCCTACGAGCAGTACTTC.

This sequence joins TRBV18 and TRBJ2-7, with TRBD1 matching over 9 bases. This CDR3 comprises 13 residues. V lost 5 bases and J lost 3; bases outside the gene matches: 2. The germline V gene has CDR1 KGHSH and CDR2 LQKENI. The CDR3 region has the DNA TGTGCCAGCTCAACGACAGGGGGCTACGAGCAGTACTTC. Protein sequence: CASSTTGGYEQYF.

V is TRBV9 and J is TRBJ1-3; 7 positions match TRBD1. V gave up 3 bases and J gave up 3 bases; unmatched junction bases: 6. CDR3 length equals 15 residues. Looked up from germline, CDR1 is SGDLS and CDR2 is YYNGEE. CDR3 nucleotides: TGTGCCAGCAGCGCTCGACAGGGAGGTGGAAACACCATATATTTT. This codes for CASSARQGGGNTIYF.

In DNA form, the CDR3 reads TGCGCCAGCAGCCCCCAGCGAGCGGGGGTAGCAGATACGCAGTATTTT. Protein product: CASSPQRAGVADTQYF. The chain carries TRBV4-3 and TRBJ2-3; 8 nucleotides agree with TRBD2. CDR3 length: 16 residues. The germline gives CDR1 LGHNA, CDR2 YSLEER. V shed 4 bases, J shed 4 bases, and the junction held 10 bases outside the gene matches.

J is TRBJ2-6 and V is TRBV6-4; perhaps TRBD2 as D (5 bases). There are 19 residues in the CDR3. Per germline, CDR1 MRHNA and CDR2 SNTAGT. V dropped 11 bases and J dropped 0 bases, with 26 bases sitting between them. CDR3 bases: TGTGCCCCGAGACGGGATCCCAGTTATCTACCCTCTGGGGCCAACGTCCTGACTTTC. Protein: CAPRRDPSYLPSGANVLTF.

The V gene is TRBV4-2, the J gene TRBJ2-5; D unresolved. This CDR3 contains 14 residues. Germline values: CDR1 LGHNA, CDR2 YNFKEQ. V lost 0 bases and J 3 bases, leaving 8 bases between the germline ends. The CDR3 DNA reads as TGTGCCAGCAGCCAAGATCTGGCAGAAGAGACCCAGTACTTC. Encoded protein: CASSQDLAEETQYF.

The rearrangement links TRBV6-1 to TRBJ1-3; D may be TRBD1 (5 bases). This CDR3 comprises 14 residues. Germline V lookup: CDR1 MNHNS, CDR2 SASEGT. The V and J ends lost 2 bases and 9 bases respectively, with 14 bases between them. This chain's CDR3 is CASSERGRAGTIYF. The CDR3 DNA reads TGTGCCAGCAGTGAACGGGGGAGGGCTGGCACCATATATTTT.